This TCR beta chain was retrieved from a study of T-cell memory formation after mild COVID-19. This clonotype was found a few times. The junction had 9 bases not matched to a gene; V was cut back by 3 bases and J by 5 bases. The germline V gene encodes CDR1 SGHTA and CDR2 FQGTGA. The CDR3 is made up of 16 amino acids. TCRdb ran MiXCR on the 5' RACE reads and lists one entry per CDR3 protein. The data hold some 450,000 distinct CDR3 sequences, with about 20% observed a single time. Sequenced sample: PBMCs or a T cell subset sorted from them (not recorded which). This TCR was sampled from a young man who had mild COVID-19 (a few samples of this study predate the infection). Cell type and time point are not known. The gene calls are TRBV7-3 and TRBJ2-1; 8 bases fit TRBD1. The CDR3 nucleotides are TGTGCCAGCAGCTTTTGGGAAGGGACAGGTCACAATGAGCAGTTCTTC. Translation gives CASSFWEGTGHNEQFF.